The text below deals with one T cell receptor (beta chain). The target antigen is unknown. Germline V gene data show CDR1 as LNHDA and CDR2 as SQIVND (reference sequence). J gave up 6 bases and V 6 bases, and 6 bases lay outside the gene matches. The CDR3 is 15 residues long. The data are from a study of T cell responses to AZD1222 COVID-19 vaccine. Whole-study findings and limits: Clonal diversity may have been underestimated in mostly white British donors. Researchers report vaccine-associated CD4 TCRs spanning spike, with dominance at 160-218 and 743-854.

Sequenced by immunoSEQ multiplex PCR; TCRdb stores in-frame clones only, minus some. The data hold approximately 120,000 clones, with about 88% observed a single time. The clonotype comes from an adult in good health. The rearrangement links TRBV19 to TRBJ2-2; 11 bases fit TRBD1. The sequences come from peripheral blood, collected on day 0 of AZD1222 vaccination. The CDR3 sequence: CASRDPGQGAGELFF. Written as DNA, the CDR3 is TGTGCCAGTAGAGACCCGGGACAGGGGGCCGGGGAGCTGTTTTTT.